This is a list of T cell receptor beta chains from one sample in a study of control samples from healthy donors and cancer patients. Data came from immunoSEQ multiplex PCR; TCRdb stores just in-frame clones and leaves some out. The sample lists 150,000 to 200,000 clones, roughly 89% occurring once. Source material: blood. These receptors came from a woman aged 50 to 60 in good health. Both conserved end residues are part of each CDR3. The order of the fields is D gene, CDR3 length, V gene, J gene, clone size, CDR3 DNA, CDR3 protein. D genes are given only for firm matches. Clone size is given for some rows only: seen once, a few or many times, or a class if the clone is expanded.

D gene: -; CDR3 length: 15; V gene: TRBV19; J gene: TRBJ1-1; clone size: -; CDR3 DNA: TGTGCCAGTAGTATAGATGGGCGGGGGAACACTGAAGCTTTCTTT; CDR3 protein: CASSIDGRGNTEAFF
D gene: TRBD1; CDR3 length: 13; V gene: TRBV6-1; J gene: TRBJ1-5; clone size: -; CDR3 DNA: TGTGCCAGCAGTGAAACAGGGGTTCAGCCCCAGCATTTT; CDR3 protein: CASSETGVQPQHF
D gene: -; CDR3 length: 12; V gene: TRBV10-3; J gene: TRBJ1-5; clone size: -; CDR3 DNA: TGTGCCACAAGGGCCTCTAATCAGCCCCAGCATTTT; CDR3 protein: CATRASNQPQHF
D gene: TRBD1; CDR3 length: 14; V gene: TRBV11-1; J gene: TRBJ2-7; clone size: -; CDR3 DNA: TGTGCCAGCAGCTTAGCCGGGACAGGGTACGAGCAGTACTTC; CDR3 protein: CASSLAGTGYEQYF
D gene: TRBD2; CDR3 length: 16; V gene: TRBV19; J gene: TRBJ2-1; clone size: -; CDR3 DNA: TGTGCCAGTAGTATAGATCTAGCGGGGGGGCCTGATGAGCAGTTCTTC; CDR3 protein: CASSIDLAGGPDEQFF
D gene: -; CDR3 length: 13; V gene: TRBV7-9; J gene: TRBJ2-1; clone size: -; CDR3 DNA: TGTGCCAGTCACTCGGCATTATACAATGAGCAGTTCTTC; CDR3 protein: CASHSALYNEQFF
D gene: -; CDR3 length: 14; V gene: TRBV3-1/TRBV3-2; J gene: TRBJ1-1; clone size: -; CDR3 DNA: TGTGCCAGCACCAATGGAGGGGGAAGGGCTGAAGCTTTCTTT; CDR3 protein: CASTNGGGRAEAFF
D gene: -; CDR3 length: 15; V gene: TRBV6-5; J gene: TRBJ2-6; clone size: -; CDR3 DNA: TGTGCCAGCGCGACTGGCCGCTCTGGGGCCAACGTCCTGACTTTC; CDR3 protein: CASATGRSGANVLTF
D gene: -; CDR3 length: 11; V gene: TRBV5-4; J gene: TRBJ2-7; clone size: -; CDR3 DNA: TGTGCCAGCAGCTCATCTTACGAGCAGTACTTC; CDR3 protein: CASSSSYEQYF
D gene: TRBD2; CDR3 length: 15; V gene: TRBV24-1; J gene: TRBJ2-1; clone size: -; CDR3 DNA: TGTGCCACCAGTGATAGAGGACTAGCGGTCAATGAGCAGTTCTTC; CDR3 protein: CATSDRGLAVNEQFF
D gene: -; CDR3 length: 13; V gene: TRBV27; J gene: TRBJ2-1; clone size: -; CDR3 DNA: TGTGCCAGCAGTTTTAGGCCCCCCAATGAGCAGTTCTTC; CDR3 protein: CASSFRPPNEQFF
D gene: TRBD1; CDR3 length: 18; V gene: TRBV18; J gene: TRBJ1-4; clone size: -; CDR3 DNA: TGTGCCAGCTCACCACGTTCGGGACAGGACCGCACTAATGAAAAACTGTTTTTT; CDR3 protein: CASSPRSGQDRTNEKLFF
D gene: -; CDR3 length: 13; V gene: TRBV19; J gene: TRBJ2-6; clone size: -; CDR3 DNA: TGTGCCAGTACTGGCTCTGGGGCCAACGTCCTGACTTTC; CDR3 protein: CASTGSGANVLTF
D gene: -; CDR3 length: 16; V gene: TRBV5-4; J gene: TRBJ1-1; clone size: once; CDR3 DNA: TGTGCCAGCAGCTTGGATATAGGCAGGGGAAACACTGAAGCTTTCTTT; CDR3 protein: CASSLDIGRGNTEAFF
D gene: -; CDR3 length: 12; V gene: TRBV10-1; J gene: TRBJ1-1; clone size: -; CDR3 DNA: TGCGCCAGCCCGCGAACCCCGACTGAAGCTTTCTTT; CDR3 protein: CASPRTPTEAFF
D gene: -; CDR3 length: 15; V gene: TRBV19; J gene: TRBJ1-2; clone size: -; CDR3 DNA: TGTGCCAGTAGTATCCCTCGACAGTGGATCTATGGCTACACCTTC; CDR3 protein: CASSIPRQWIYGYTF
D gene: TRBD1; CDR3 length: 15; V gene: TRBV28; J gene: TRBJ1-1; clone size: -; CDR3 DNA: TGTGCCAGCAGTTCCTCAACCGCCGGGACAGATGAAGCTTTCTTT; CDR3 protein: CASSSSTAGTDEAFF
D gene: -; CDR3 length: 13; V gene: TRBV4-1; J gene: TRBJ2-1; clone size: once; CDR3 DNA: TGCGCCAGCAGCCAAGGAAGTTTCAATGAGCAGTTCTTC; CDR3 protein: CASSQGSFNEQFF
D gene: -; CDR3 length: 15; V gene: TRBV6-2/TRBV6-3; J gene: TRBJ2-5; clone size: -; CDR3 DNA: TGTGCCAGCAGCCGCACTGTGGGCCAGAAAGAGACCCAGTACTTC; CDR3 protein: CASSRTVGQKETQYF
D gene: TRBD2; CDR3 length: 14; V gene: TRBV20-1; J gene: TRBJ2-7; clone size: -; CDR3 DNA: TGCAGTGCTAGTGGGACTAGCGAAACCTACGAGCAGTACTTC; CDR3 protein: CSASGTSETYEQYF
D gene: -; CDR3 length: 15; V gene: TRBV7-9; J gene: TRBJ1-1; clone size: -; CDR3 DNA: TGTGCCAGCAGCTTATTGTACAGCATGAACACTGAAGCTTTCTTT; CDR3 protein: CASSLLYSMNTEAFF
D gene: -; CDR3 length: 14; V gene: TRBV5-1; J gene: TRBJ1-1; clone size: -; CDR3 DNA: TGCGCCAGCAGCTCGGCCGGGTCAAACACTGAAGCTTTCTTT; CDR3 protein: CASSSAGSNTEAFF
D gene: -; CDR3 length: 15; V gene: TRBV24-1; J gene: TRBJ2-1; clone size: -; CDR3 DNA: TGTGCCACCAGTGATTTCGGACAGTCAAACAATGAGCAGTTCTTC; CDR3 protein: CATSDFGQSNNEQFF
D gene: -; CDR3 length: 10; V gene: TRBV28; J gene: TRBJ1-2; clone size: -; CDR3 DNA: TGTGCCACCGGGTCCCTTGGCTACACCTTC; CDR3 protein: CATGSLGYTF
D gene: -; CDR3 length: 14; V gene: TRBV12-5; J gene: TRBJ1-1; clone size: -; CDR3 DNA: TGTGCTAGTGGGGACGGACTCATGAACACTGAAGCTTTCTTT; CDR3 protein: CASGDGLMNTEAFF
D gene: -; CDR3 length: 12; V gene: TRBV7-3; J gene: TRBJ1-2; clone size: -; CDR3 DNA: TGTGCCAGCAGCTCCACAGGGAATGGCTACACCTTC; CDR3 protein: CASSSTGNGYTF
D gene: -; CDR3 length: 15; V gene: TRBV14; J gene: TRBJ1-6; clone size: -; CDR3 DNA: TGTGCCAGCAGCCCGGGCAGGGTAGGGGGTTCACCCCTCCACTTT; CDR3 protein: CASSPGRVGGSPLHF
D gene: -; CDR3 length: 14; V gene: TRBV4-1; J gene: TRBJ1-1; clone size: -; CDR3 DNA: TGCGCCAGCAGCCATCACGACAGGAACACTGAAGCTTTCTTT; CDR3 protein: CASSHHDRNTEAFF
D gene: TRBD1; CDR3 length: 17; V gene: TRBV9; J gene: TRBJ2-7; clone size: -; CDR3 DNA: TGTGCCAGCAGCGGACGTCAGGGGACAGGGGGGACCTACGAGCAGTACTTC; CDR3 protein: CASSGRQGTGGTYEQYF
D gene: TRBD1; CDR3 length: 15; V gene: TRBV3-1/TRBV3-2; J gene: TRBJ1-5; clone size: -; CDR3 DNA: TGTGCCAGCAGCCCTACCGGACAGGAGAATCAGCCCCAGCATTTT; CDR3 protein: CASSPTGQENQPQHF
D gene: -; CDR3 length: 15; V gene: TRBV9; J gene: TRBJ2-3; clone size: -; CDR3 DNA: TGTGCCAGCAGCCTTGGCGGGGGACACACAGATACGCAGTATTTT; CDR3 protein: CASSLGGGHTDTQYF
D gene: -; CDR3 length: 17; V gene: TRBV7-9; J gene: TRBJ1-3; clone size: -; CDR3 DNA: TGTGCCAGCAGCTTCAATTCGTTTCCAGAGTCGGGAAACACCATATATTTT; CDR3 protein: CASSFNSFPESGNTIYF
D gene: -; CDR3 length: 12; V gene: TRBV11-1; J gene: TRBJ1-1; clone size: once; CDR3 DNA: TGTGCCAGCAGCCCGAGGAACACTGAAGCTTTCTTT; CDR3 protein: CASSPRNTEAFF
D gene: -; CDR3 length: 14; V gene: TRBV19; J gene: TRBJ2-2; clone size: -; CDR3 DNA: TGTGCCAGTAGACGGGACACGAACACCGGGGAGCTGTTTTTT; CDR3 protein: CASRRDTNTGELFF
D gene: -; CDR3 length: 14; V gene: TRBV28; J gene: TRBJ2-7; clone size: once; CDR3 DNA: TGTGCCAGCAGAGAGACGCCTGGTTCCTACGAGCAGTACTTC; CDR3 protein: CASRETPGSYEQYF
D gene: -; CDR3 length: 13; V gene: TRBV30; J gene: TRBJ1-2; clone size: -; CDR3 DNA: TGTGCCTGGAGCCCTGAATTTAACTATGGCTACACCTTC; CDR3 protein: CAWSPEFNYGYTF
D gene: -; CDR3 length: 13; V gene: TRBV29-1; J gene: TRBJ1-2; clone size: once; CDR3 DNA: TGCAGCGTTGTGCCCTATTCCAACTATGGCTACACCTTC; CDR3 protein: CSVVPYSNYGYTF
D gene: -; CDR3 length: 14; V gene: TRBV6-4; J gene: TRBJ2-1; clone size: -; CDR3 DNA: TGTGCCAGCAGTGACAAGGGGGGCGGAAATGAGCAGTTCTTC; CDR3 protein: CASSDKGGGNEQFF
D gene: -; CDR3 length: 15; V gene: TRBV30; J gene: TRBJ2-6; clone size: once; CDR3 DNA: TGTGCCTGGAGTAAGATTCCCTCTGGGGCCAACGTCCTGACTTTC; CDR3 protein: CAWSKIPSGANVLTF
D gene: -; CDR3 length: 16; V gene: TRBV5-3; J gene: TRBJ1-5; clone size: -; CDR3 DNA: TGTGCCAGAAGTCCAGGGGCTCCCGAGGGCAATCAGCCCCAGCATTTT; CDR3 protein: CARSPGAPEGNQPQHF
D gene: TRBD1; CDR3 length: 17; V gene: TRBV4-1; J gene: TRBJ2-3; clone size: -; CDR3 DNA: TGCGCCAGCAGCAACAGCCCGGGACAGCCCCTCACAGATACGCAGTATTTT; CDR3 protein: CASSNSPGQPLTDTQYF
D gene: -; CDR3 length: 13; V gene: TRBV19; J gene: TRBJ2-7; clone size: -; CDR3 DNA: TGTGCCAGTAGACCGGGACGGGACTACGAGCAGTACTTC; CDR3 protein: CASRPGRDYEQYF
D gene: -; CDR3 length: 12; V gene: TRBV6-5; J gene: TRBJ2-7; clone size: -; CDR3 DNA: TGTGCCAGCAGTTCATCATCATACGAGCAGTACTTC; CDR3 protein: CASSSSSYEQYF
D gene: -; CDR3 length: 17; V gene: TRBV7-8; J gene: TRBJ2-7; clone size: once; CDR3 DNA: TGTGCCAGCAGTTTACCCAGTCGGAGCTGGAGCTCCTACGAGCAGTACTTC; CDR3 protein: CASSLPSRSWSSYEQYF
D gene: TRBD1; CDR3 length: 14; V gene: TRBV6-5; J gene: TRBJ1-2; clone size: -; CDR3 DNA: TGTGCCAGCAGCCGACAGGGAGCGATCTATGGCTACACCTTC; CDR3 protein: CASSRQGAIYGYTF
D gene: -; CDR3 length: 18; V gene: TRBV5-5; J gene: TRBJ1-1; clone size: -; CDR3 DNA: TGTGCCAGCAGTTACGGGACGACCCGCGTTTCGATGAACACTGAAGCTTTCTTT; CDR3 protein: CASSYGTTRVSMNTEAFF
D gene: -; CDR3 length: 13; V gene: TRBV27; J gene: TRBJ1-1; clone size: -; CDR3 DNA: TGTGCCAGCAGTTTAACCCGGGATAGCCCTGCTTTCTTT; CDR3 protein: CASSLTRDSPAFF
D gene: -; CDR3 length: 17; V gene: TRBV9; J gene: TRBJ2-5; clone size: -; CDR3 DNA: TGTGCCAGCAGCTCCACAGTAGGATTGGGGGGCGGGGAGACCCAGTACTTC; CDR3 protein: CASSSTVGLGGGETQYF
D gene: -; CDR3 length: 12; V gene: TRBV11-1; J gene: TRBJ1-1; clone size: -; CDR3 DNA: TGTGCCAGCAGCTTCCCTGGCACTGAAGCTTTCTTT; CDR3 protein: CASSFPGTEAFF
D gene: -; CDR3 length: 15; V gene: TRBV5-1; J gene: TRBJ1-1; clone size: -; CDR3 DNA: TGCGCCAGCAGCTTGGCCGTTGGAGTGAACACTGAAGCTTTCTTT; CDR3 protein: CASSLAVGVNTEAFF
D gene: TRBD2; CDR3 length: 13; V gene: TRBV10-3; J gene: TRBJ2-3; clone size: once; CDR3 DNA: TGTGCCATGAGTCGGGAGGGCCCAGATACGCAGTATTTT; CDR3 protein: CAMSREGPDTQYF
D gene: TRBD2; CDR3 length: 13; V gene: TRBV19; J gene: TRBJ2-3; clone size: -; CDR3 DNA: TGTGCCACTAGCGGGAGTCGTACAGATACGCAGTATTTT; CDR3 protein: CATSGSRTDTQYF
D gene: TRBD2; CDR3 length: 18; V gene: TRBV10-3; J gene: TRBJ2-1; clone size: -; CDR3 DNA: TGTGCCATCAGTGAGTCAAGTGGGAGGGTCGGGACTCGCAATGAGCAGTTCTTC; CDR3 protein: CAISESSGRVGTRNEQFF
D gene: -; CDR3 length: 15; V gene: TRBV6-5; J gene: TRBJ2-6; clone size: -; CDR3 DNA: TGTGCCAGCAGCCAGCCCCAGACTGGGGCCAACGTCCTGACTTTC; CDR3 protein: CASSQPQTGANVLTF
D gene: TRBD1; CDR3 length: 14; V gene: TRBV29-1; J gene: TRBJ1-2; clone size: few; CDR3 DNA: TGCAGCGTTGAAGGGGGACAGAACTACTATGGCTACACCTTC; CDR3 protein: CSVEGGQNYYGYTF
D gene: -; CDR3 length: 13; V gene: TRBV7-6; J gene: TRBJ2-7; clone size: -; CDR3 DNA: TGTGCCAGCAGCTTAGGATCTCTCTACGAGCAGTACTTC; CDR3 protein: CASSLGSLYEQYF
D gene: -; CDR3 length: 12; V gene: TRBV5-1; J gene: TRBJ2-1; clone size: -; CDR3 DNA: TGCGCCAGCACACTTACCGGCAATGAGCAGTTCTTC; CDR3 protein: CASTLTGNEQFF
D gene: -; CDR3 length: 13; V gene: TRBV14; J gene: TRBJ1-1; clone size: -; CDR3 DNA: TGTGCCAGCAGCCAAGAGGGGGTTGGGGACGCTTTCTTT; CDR3 protein: CASSQEGVGDAFF
D gene: -; CDR3 length: 15; V gene: TRBV18; J gene: TRBJ2-1; clone size: -; CDR3 DNA: TGTGCCAGCTCACCACAGGAAAGCTCCTACAATGAGCAGTTCTTC; CDR3 protein: CASSPQESSYNEQFF